This T cell receptor beta chain derives from a study of T cells after yellow fever vaccination. Study in general: Fractions of limited cellularity were prepared by means of SMART-Seq v4 Ultra Low Input. The study, taken as a whole, reports: In post-booster samples, most primary-vaccination clones reappeared (96% CD4, 88% CD8). A weaker secondary response peaked on day 5, the primary on day 15.

TCRdb analysed the 5' RACE reads with MiXCR anew, one entry per CDR3 protein. The sample consists of under 600,000 distinct CDR3 sequences, just over 20% of them appearing once. As concerns this clonotype: What it binds is not known.

Germline V gives CDR1 SGDLS, CDR2 YYNGEE. This CDR3 has 17 residues. With V trimmed by 4 bases and J by 5 bases, 8 bases remained unmatched. The TCR comes from a man younger than 35 who received the YFV17D yellow fever vaccine. Sequencing used PBMCs, obtained approximately 20 days after the first yellow fever vaccination. The genes are TRBV9 and TRBJ2-3; TRBD2 agrees at 15 bases. DNA of the CDR3: TGTGCCAGCAGCCCCGACGGACTAGCGGGGGGGGAAGATACGCAGTATTTT. This gives the protein CASSPDGLAGGEDTQYF.